This T cell receptor beta chain was recovered during a study of identical twins. There are 12 residues in the CDR3. CDR1 and CDR2 (germline): SQVTM, ANQGSEA. After removal of 4 bases from V and 5 bases from J, the junction contained 4 bases not matched to a gene. TCRdb itself ran the 5' RACE reads through MiXCR, one entry per CDR3 protein. The sample includes under 250,000 distinct CDR3 sequences, roughly 7.5% seen only once; the top ten take 1.9%. This sample also appeared in a second study, on yellow fever vaccine responses in identical twins.

Sequencing was carried out using memory (CD45RO+) T cells sorted from blood. This receptor was taken from a woman aged 18-35 years in good health. V usage is TRBV29-1 and J usage is TRBJ1-1, with 7 bases lining up with TRBD1. CDR3 sequence (DNA): TGCAGCGTTGGACAGGGTTTGACTGAAGCTTTCTTT. It codes for CSVGQGLTEAFF.